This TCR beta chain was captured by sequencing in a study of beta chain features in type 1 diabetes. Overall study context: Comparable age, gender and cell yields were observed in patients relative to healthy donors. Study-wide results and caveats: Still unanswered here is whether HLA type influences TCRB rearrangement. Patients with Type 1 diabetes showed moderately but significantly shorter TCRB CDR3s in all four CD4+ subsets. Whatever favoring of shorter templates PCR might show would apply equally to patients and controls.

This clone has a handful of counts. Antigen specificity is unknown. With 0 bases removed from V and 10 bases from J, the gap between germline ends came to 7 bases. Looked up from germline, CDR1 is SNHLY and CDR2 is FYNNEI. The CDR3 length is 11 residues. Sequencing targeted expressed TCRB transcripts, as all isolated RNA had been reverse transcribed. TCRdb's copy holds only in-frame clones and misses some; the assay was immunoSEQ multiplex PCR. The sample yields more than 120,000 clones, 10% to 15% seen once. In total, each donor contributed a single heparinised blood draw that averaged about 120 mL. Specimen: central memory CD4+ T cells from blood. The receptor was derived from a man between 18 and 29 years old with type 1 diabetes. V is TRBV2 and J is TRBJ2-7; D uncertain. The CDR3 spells CASSEAGSQYF. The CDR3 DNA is TGTGCCAGCAGTGAAGCGGGCAGTCAGTACTTC. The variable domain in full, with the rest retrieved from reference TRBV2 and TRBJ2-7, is EPEVTQTPSHQVTQMGQEVILRCVPISNHLYFYWYRQILGQKVEFLVSFYNNEISEKSEIFDDQFSVERPDGSNFTLKIRSTKLEDSAMYFCASSEAGSQYFGPGTRLTVT.